This T cell receptor (beta chain) was sequenced for a study of blood T cell repertoires in COVID-19. Looking at the study overall: PBMCs, B-cell-depleted T cells, or T cells were the source of the cDNA or gDNA that made up the material.

Original processing notes: Researchers report that nucleated cell counts were estimated from reference gene primer amplification. The table came from immunoSEQ multiplex PCR; TCRdb's copy has only in-frame clones and leaves some out. From that table come the V and J calls and clone size; the DNA was used to work out D and trimming. The table lists about 210,000 clones, 80% to 90% of them singletons. Participants, about 18 to 90 years old, spanned fewer than 30 US areas. The study counted Cohort 3 donors as recovered given two negative PCRs, clearance, or symptom resolution. Per germline, CDR1 KGHDR and CDR2 SFDVKD. There are 16 residues in the CDR3. The V and J ends lost 7 bases and 2 bases respectively, with 18 bases between them.

The genes are TRBV24-1 and TRBJ2-3; D is uncertain. The sequence came from a man aged 40-49 years who had recovered from COVID-19. Material for sequencing was PBMCs or T cells enriched from blood (not recorded which). For the CDR3, the DNA is TGTGCCACCAGCAATAGCCAGCATTCCCCCACAGATACGCAGTATTTT. Protein product: CATSNSQHSPTDTQYF.